The clone carrying this T cell receptor beta chain came up a few times. This entry is derived from a study of immune evolution from preneoplasia to lung adenocarcinoma. Sequencing was performed with immunoSEQ multiplex PCR; in TCRdb, only in-frame clones are kept and a portion is missing. Of a few thousand clones listed, about 80% are singletons. The CDR3 runs 15 residues. CDR1 is SGHRS, CDR2 YFSETQ, per germline. The germline V and J ends were trimmed by 5 bases and 0 bases, with 12 bases remaining between them. The genes are TRBV5-1 and TRBJ2-1, with D uncertain. This TCR came from a person aged 60-79 years with lung adenocarcinoma. The specimen was FFPE lung adenocarcinoma in situ tissue. CDR3: CASSGILSSYNEQFF. The CDR3 DNA reads as TGCGCCAGCAGTGGGATCTTGAGCTCCTACAATGAGCAGTTCTTC.